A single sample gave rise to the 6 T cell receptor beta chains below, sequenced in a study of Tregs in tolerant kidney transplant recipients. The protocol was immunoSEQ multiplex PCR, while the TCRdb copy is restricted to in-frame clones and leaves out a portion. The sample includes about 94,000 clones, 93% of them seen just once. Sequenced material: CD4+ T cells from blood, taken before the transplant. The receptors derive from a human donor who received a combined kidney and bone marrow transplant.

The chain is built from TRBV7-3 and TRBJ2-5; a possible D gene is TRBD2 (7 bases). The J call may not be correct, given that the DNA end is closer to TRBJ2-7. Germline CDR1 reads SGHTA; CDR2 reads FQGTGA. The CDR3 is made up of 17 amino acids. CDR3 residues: CASSPQFGPGGLGEQYF. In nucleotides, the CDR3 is TGTGCCAGCAGCCCACAATTTGGTCCCGGGGGGCTGGGCGAGCAGTACTTC.

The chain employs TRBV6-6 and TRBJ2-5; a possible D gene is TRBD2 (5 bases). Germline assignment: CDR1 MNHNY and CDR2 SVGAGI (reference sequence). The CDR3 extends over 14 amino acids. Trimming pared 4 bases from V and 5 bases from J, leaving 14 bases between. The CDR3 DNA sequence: TGTGCCAGCAGTTTAAGTGAGGGTATTGAGACCCAGTACTTC. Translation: CASSLSEGIETQYF.

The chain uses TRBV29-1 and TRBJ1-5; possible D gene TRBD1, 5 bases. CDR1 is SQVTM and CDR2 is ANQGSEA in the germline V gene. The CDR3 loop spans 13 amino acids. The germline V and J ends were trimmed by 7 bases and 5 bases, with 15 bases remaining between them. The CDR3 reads CSALTDKYQPQHF. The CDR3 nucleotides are TGCAGCGCCTTGACAGACAAATATCAGCCCCAGCATTTT.

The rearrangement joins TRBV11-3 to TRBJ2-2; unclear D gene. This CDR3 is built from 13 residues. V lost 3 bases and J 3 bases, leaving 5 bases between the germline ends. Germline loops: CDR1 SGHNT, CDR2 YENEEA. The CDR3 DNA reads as TGTGCCAGCAGCTTTTGGCACACCGGGGAGCTGTTTTTT. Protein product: CASSFWHTGELFF.

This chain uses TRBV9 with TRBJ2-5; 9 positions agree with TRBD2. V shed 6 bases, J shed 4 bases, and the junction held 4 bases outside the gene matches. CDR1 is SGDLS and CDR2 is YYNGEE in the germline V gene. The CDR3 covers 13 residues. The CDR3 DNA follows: TGTGCCAGCAATGGCGGGAGGGGAGAGACCCAGTACTTC. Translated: CASNGGRGETQYF.

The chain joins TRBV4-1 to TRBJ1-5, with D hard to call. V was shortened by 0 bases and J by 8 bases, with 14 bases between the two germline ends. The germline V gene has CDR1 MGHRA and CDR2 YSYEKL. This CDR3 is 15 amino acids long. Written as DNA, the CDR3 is TGCGCCAGCAGCCAAGAGGTCCAGGAACCAAAGCCCCAGCATTTT. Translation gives CASSQEVQEPKPQHF.